The rows below give T cell receptor beta chains drawn from one sample of a study of CD8+CD57+ T cells in acquired aplastic anemia. TCRdb re-derived calls from the reads in MiXCR, one entry per CDR3 protein. The data contain hundreds of thousands of distinct CDR3 sequences, just under 70% of them singletons. Sample: sorted CD4+, CD8+, or CD8+CD57+ T cells (not recorded which) from PBMCs. All receptors come from a human donor in good health, serving as a control. Each CDR3 is given with its conserved first and last residue. Each record gives: J gene, V gene, D gene, clone size, CDR3 protein, CDR3 DNA. The D gene is left open where the match is weak. Expanded clones are given a class, and other clones once, few, many or no size at all.

j_gene: TRBJ2-1; v_gene: TRBV15; d_gene: -; abundance: -; CDR3aa: CATSQDLSCSNEQFF; CDR3nt: TGTGCCACCAGCCAGGACCTGAGCTGCTCCAATGAGCAGTTCTTC
j_gene: TRBJ1-1; v_gene: TRBV2; d_gene: -; abundance: few; CDR3aa: CASMKGMNTEAFF; CDR3nt: TGTGCCAGCATGAAAGGGATGAACACTGAAGCTTTCTTT
j_gene: TRBJ1-5; v_gene: TRBV7-2; d_gene: TRBD1; abundance: -; CDR3aa: CASSLGDSGENQPQHF; CDR3nt: TGTGCCAGCAGTTTGGGGGACAGCGGAGAAAATCAGCCCCAGCATTTT
j_gene: TRBJ1-1; v_gene: TRBV7-9; d_gene: -; abundance: -; CDR3aa: CASSLHELAREASF; CDR3nt: TGTGCCAGCAGCTTACATGAGCTAGCGAGGGAAGCCTCGTTT
j_gene: TRBJ1-6; v_gene: TRBV30; d_gene: TRBD1; abundance: many; CDR3aa: CAWSGTGGSPLHF; CDR3nt: TGTGCCTGGAGTGGCACAGGGGGATCACCCCTCCACTTT
j_gene: TRBJ2-1; v_gene: TRBV7-8; d_gene: -; abundance: -; CDR3aa: CASSLSNRMEHNEQFF; CDR3nt: TGTGCCAGCAGCCTCAGCAACAGGATGGAACACAATGAGCAGTTCTTC
j_gene: TRBJ2-1; v_gene: TRBV2; d_gene: -; abundance: -; CDR3aa: CASSEVHLGFSFSTHIF; CDR3nt: TGTGCCAGCAGTGAAGTTCACTTGGGGTTTAGCTTCAGTACACATATCTTC
j_gene: TRBJ1-2; v_gene: TRBV5-8; d_gene: -; abundance: -; CDR3aa: CASSMPGGRSYGYTF; CDR3nt: TGTGCCAGTAGCATGCCGGGGGGCAGGAGCTATGGCTACACCTTC
j_gene: TRBJ1-2; v_gene: TRBV7-2; d_gene: -; abundance: -; CDR3aa: CASRQGGVRPTYDYTF; CDR3nt: TGCGCCAGCCGCCAAGGAGGTGTCAGGCCAACTTATGACTACACCTTC
j_gene: TRBJ1-4; v_gene: TRBV19; d_gene: -; abundance: many; CDR3aa: CASTATGEKLFF; CDR3nt: TGTGCCAGTACCGCTACAGGAGAAAAACTGTTTTTT
j_gene: TRBJ2-7; v_gene: TRBV7-8; d_gene: -; abundance: many; CDR3aa: CASSSGGKYSYEQYF; CDR3nt: TGTGCCAGCAGCTCAGGCGGGAAATACTCCTACGAGCAGTACTTC
j_gene: TRBJ2-7; v_gene: TRBV10-3; d_gene: TRBD1; abundance: -; CDR3aa: CAIQPGQGDEQYF; CDR3nt: TGCGCCATCCAGCCGGGACAGGGGGACGAGCAGTACTTC
j_gene: TRBJ1-2; v_gene: TRBV11-2; d_gene: -; abundance: -; CDR3aa: CATGTGNYGYTF; CDR3nt: TGTGCCACCGGCACAGGCAACTATGGCTACACCTTC
j_gene: TRBJ2-3; v_gene: TRBV20-1; d_gene: -; abundance: -; CDR3aa: CSARGTDTQYF; CDR3nt: TGCAGTGCTAGGGGGACAGATACGCAGTATTTT
j_gene: TRBJ2-7; v_gene: TRBV7-2; d_gene: -; abundance: -; CDR3aa: CASSLPKNEQYF; CDR3nt: TGTGCCAGCAGCCTCCCGAAGAACGAGCAGTACTTC
j_gene: TRBJ2-7; v_gene: TRBV29-1; d_gene: TRBD1; abundance: many; CDR3aa: CSVTGTGAYEQYF; CDR3nt: TGCAGCGTGACCGGGACAGGGGCCTACGAGCAGTACTTC
j_gene: TRBJ1-1; v_gene: TRBV4-2; d_gene: TRBD1; abundance: many; CDR3aa: CASSPAGGENTEAFF; CDR3nt: TGTGCCAGCAGCCCGGCAGGGGGTGAGAACACTGAAGCTTTCTTT
j_gene: TRBJ2-1; v_gene: TRBV7-3; d_gene: TRBD2; abundance: -; CDR3aa: CASRSGGGIAQVF; CDR3nt: TGTGCCAGCCGTAGCGGGGGGGGGATAGCGCAGGTCTTC
j_gene: TRBJ2-3; v_gene: TRBV2; d_gene: -; abundance: -; CDR3aa: CASSEVRDTQYF; CDR3nt: TGTGCCAGCAGTGAGGTGCGGGATACGCAGTATTTT
j_gene: TRBJ2-7; v_gene: TRBV7-2; d_gene: -; abundance: once; CDR3aa: CASSSSGLEQYF; CDR3nt: TGTGCCAGCAGCTCTTCCGGGCTAGAGCAGTACTTC
j_gene: TRBJ2-3; v_gene: TRBV12-3/TRBV12-4; d_gene: TRBD2; abundance: -; CDR3aa: CASRPGAGGRSADTQYF; CDR3nt: TGTGCCAGCAGACCCGGAGCGGGGGGGCGTAGCGCAGATACGCAGTATTTT
j_gene: TRBJ2-3; v_gene: TRBV9; d_gene: -; abundance: -; CDR3aa: CASSDMQGGDDGSQYF; CDR3nt: TGTGCCAGCAGCGACATGCAGGGGGGCGACGATGGCTCGCAGTATTTT
j_gene: TRBJ1-2; v_gene: TRBV4-3; d_gene: TRBD1; abundance: many; CDR3aa: CASSQGDRDGYTF; CDR3nt: TGCGCCAGCAGCCAAGGAGACAGGGACGGCTACACCTTC
j_gene: TRBJ2-3; v_gene: TRBV12-5; d_gene: TRBD1; abundance: many; CDR3aa: CASGRGQGEFTDTQYF; CDR3nt: TGTGCTAGTGGGCGAGGACAGGGCGAATTCACAGATACGCAGTATTTT
j_gene: TRBJ2-1; v_gene: TRBV9; d_gene: TRBD2; abundance: few; CDR3aa: CASSVQGLAGNEQFF; CDR3nt: TGTGCCAGCAGCGTACAGGGACTAGCGGGCAATGAGCAGTTCTTC
j_gene: TRBJ2-1; v_gene: TRBV24-1; d_gene: -; abundance: -; CDR3aa: CATSLGEGHYNEQFF; CDR3nt: TGTGCCACCAGTCTGGGCGAGGGGCACTACAATGAGCAGTTCTTC
j_gene: TRBJ2-5; v_gene: TRBV12-3/TRBV12-4; d_gene: TRBD2; abundance: -; CDR3aa: CASSSQTSGGASPQYF; CDR3nt: TGTGCCAGCAGTTCCCAGACTAGCGGGGGGGCCTCTCCCCAGTACTTC
j_gene: TRBJ1-3; v_gene: TRBV12-5; d_gene: -; abundance: -; CDR3aa: CASGLDQAVVGNTIYF; CDR3nt: TGTGCTAGTGGTTTAGATCAGGCGGTAGTTGGAAACACCATATATTTT
j_gene: TRBJ1-5; v_gene: TRBV7-2; d_gene: -; abundance: -; CDR3aa: CASSLAEIRYQHKHF; CDR3nt: TGTGCCAGCAGCTTAGCTGAGATACGCTATCAGCACAAGCATTTT
j_gene: TRBJ1-3; v_gene: TRBV7-9; d_gene: -; abundance: -; CDR3aa: CASSVDRPIAGNTIYF; CDR3nt: TGTGCCAGCAGTGTAGACAGGCCCATAGCGGGAAACACCATATATTTT